The 11 T cell receptor beta chains presented below share a single source sample, sequenced in a study of post-analysis software for immune sequencing data. Study-wide results and limits: Relative to controls, patients had about 5 TRBV segments at higher frequency, with TRBV5-6, TRBV5-1 and TRBV20-1 among these.

Their antigen targets remain unknown. Tagging with unique molecular identifiers was a feature of the TCR beta cDNA libraries. In TCRdb, the PCR reads were re-called with MiXCR into one record per CDR3 protein. In the table there are about 400,000 distinct CDR3 sequences, around 33% of which are singletons. The specimen sequenced was blood. Receptors originate from a girl between 5 and 17 years old with multiple sclerosis.

This clonotype has just a few counts. The J gene is TRBJ2-3, the V gene TRBV6-2 or TRBV6-3; weak D call: TRBD2 (6 bases). V lost 6 bases and J 0 bases, leaving 13 bases between the germline ends. The germline V gene encodes CDR1 MNHEY and CDR2 SVGEGT. The CDR3 is 15 amino acids. CDR3 sequence: CASRDLATSTDTQYF. Here the CDR3 DNA reads TGTGCCAGCAGGGATCTAGCGACTAGCACAGATACGCAGTATTTT.

This clonotype was observed a handful of times. The rearrangement links TRBV12-3 or TRBV12-4 to TRBJ1-2; the D is unclear. The CDR3 sequence is 14 residues long. V was shortened by 5 bases and J by 4 bases, with 14 bases between the two germline ends. CDR3 in amino acids: CASSPGPILYGYTF. The CDR3 DNA follows: TGTGCCAGCAGTCCCGGGCCTATCCTCTATGGCTACACCTTC.

With regard to this clonotype: A much larger clone is a single base away; this may be a read error. The chain uses TRBV18 and TRBJ1-4, with D possibly being TRBD1 (6 bases). The germline CDR1 and CDR2 sequences are KGHSH and LQKENI. Deletions cut 2 bases from V and 8 bases from J, with 12 bases between. This CDR3 is built from 14 residues. CDR3 region: CASSPSAQGEKLFF. The CDR3 coding sequence is TGTGCCAGCTCACCATCGGCACAGGGCGAAAAACTGTTTTTT.

This chain links TRBV20-1 with TRBJ2-1; D is unclear. The CDR3 consists of 12 residues. V was shortened by 2 bases and J by 4 bases, with 6 bases between the two germline ends. Looked up from germline, CDR1 is DFQATT and CDR2 is SNEGSKA (reference sequence). CDR3 DNA sequence: TGCAGTGCTAGACACCCTTACAATGAGCAGTTCTTC. Translating it yields CSARHPYNEQFF.

In this sample, this clonotype turned up a few times. V usage is TRBV6-2 or TRBV6-3 and J usage is TRBJ1-1; tentatively, D is TRBD1 (5 bases). The CDR3 has 14 residues. Trimming pared 7 bases from V and 2 bases from J, leaving 14 bases between. Germline V gene lookup returns CDR1 MNHEY and CDR2 SVGEGT. The CDR3, as DNA: TGTGCCAGCACCCAGGGAGGTGGAAACACTGAAGCTTTCTTT. This sequence encodes CASTQGGGNTEAFF.

Of note for this clonotype: This may be a read error, as it is one base from a much larger clone. The chain is built from TRBV24-1 and TRBJ2-6; D may be TRBD1 (5 bases). Per the germline V gene, CDR1 is KGHDR and CDR2 is SFDVKD. CDR3 size: 18 residues. For the CDR3, the DNA is TGTGCCACCAGTGGGGCCGGGTTTCCTGACTCTGGGGCCAACGTCCGGACTTTC. It is translated as CATSGAGFPDSGANVRTF.

The rearrangement links TRBV12-3 or TRBV12-4 to TRBJ1-2; a weak D match, TRBD1 (5 bases). The CDR3 is 13 amino acids. The V end lost 3 bases, the J end lost 7 bases, and 12 bases lay between the germline ends. CDR3 loop: CASSFRGGGGYTF. CDR3 nucleotides: TGTGCCAGCAGTTTCCGGGGGGGTGGTGGCTACACCTTC.

In its sample, this clonotype was seen a few times. The genes are TRBV2 and TRBJ1-2, with 10 bases that match TRBD1. Germline V gene sequence: CDR1 SNHLY, CDR2 FYNNEI. The CDR3 length is 14 residues. J gave up 6 bases and V 5 bases, and 6 bases lay outside the gene matches. This CDR3 reads CASSFSDRGNGYTF. In DNA, the CDR3 is TGTGCCAGCAGTTTCTCGGACAGGGGGAATGGCTACACCTTC.

A remark on this clonotype: The germline gene is not matched at one end of the junction; a read error may be the cause. The DNA for the CDR3 is TGTGCCGGCAGCTTAGAATGGGGGGGTACCGAGCAGTACTTC. Translated: CAGSLEWGGTEQYF. V usage is TRBV7-9 and J usage is TRBJ2-5; 7 bases line up with TRBD2. Near its end, the DNA agrees better with TRBJ2-7, so the J call may be wrong. Germline assignment: CDR1 SEHNR and CDR2 FQNEAQ (reference sequence). This CDR3 is 14 amino acids long.

This clonotype was counted a few times. V gene TRBV28 combines with J gene TRBJ1-5; no clear D gene. This CDR3 spans 17 amino acids. V gave up 9 bases and J gave up 0 bases, with 21 bases separating them. Germline CDR1 and CDR2: MDHEN and SYDVKM. In nucleotides, the CDR3 is TGTGCCAGTAGTCCCACCAGAGGTTCGTATAGCAATCAGCCCCAGCATTTT. This encodes CASSPTRGSYSNQPQHF.

The genes are TRBV20-1 and TRBJ2-7; weak D call: TRBD2 (5 bases). The J call may be in error: the DNA end matches TRBJ2-5 better. This CDR3 is 14 amino acids long. The germline V gene encodes CDR1 DFQATT and CDR2 SNEGSKA (reference sequence). This chain's CDR3 is CSARDGVTSRTQYF. The DNA of the CDR3 is TGCAGTGCTAGAGATGGGGTAACTAGTAGGACCCAGTACTTC.